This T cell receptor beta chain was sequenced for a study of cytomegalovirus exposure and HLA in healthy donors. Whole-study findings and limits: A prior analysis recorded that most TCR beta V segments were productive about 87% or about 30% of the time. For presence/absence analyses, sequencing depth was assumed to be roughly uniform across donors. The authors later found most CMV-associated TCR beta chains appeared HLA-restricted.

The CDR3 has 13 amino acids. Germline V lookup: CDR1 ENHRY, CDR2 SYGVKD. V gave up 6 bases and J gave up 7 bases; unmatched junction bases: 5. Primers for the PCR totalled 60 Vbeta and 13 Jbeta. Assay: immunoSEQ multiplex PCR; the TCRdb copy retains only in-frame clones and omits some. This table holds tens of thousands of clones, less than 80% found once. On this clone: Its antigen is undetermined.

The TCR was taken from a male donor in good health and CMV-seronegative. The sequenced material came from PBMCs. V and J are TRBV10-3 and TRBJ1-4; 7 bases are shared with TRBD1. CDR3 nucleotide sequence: TGTGCCATCAGGAAGGGGGCGAGTGAAAAACTGTTTTTT. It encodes CAIRKGASEKLFF.